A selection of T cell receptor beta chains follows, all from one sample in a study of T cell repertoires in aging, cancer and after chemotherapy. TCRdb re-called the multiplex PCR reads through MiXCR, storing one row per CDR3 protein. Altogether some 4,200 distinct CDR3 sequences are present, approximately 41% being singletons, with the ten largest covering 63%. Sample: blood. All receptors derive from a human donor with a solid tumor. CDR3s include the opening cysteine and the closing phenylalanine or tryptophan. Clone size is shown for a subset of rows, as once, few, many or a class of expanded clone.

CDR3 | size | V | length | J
CSARDESWGRQPQHF | few | TRBV20-1 | 15 | TRBJ1-5
CASSPRTSGRFDTQYF | . | TRBV5-4 | 16 | TRBJ2-3
CAITRSPSSYEQYF | few | TRBV10-3 | 14 | TRBJ2-7
CASSYNRNMNTEAFF | . | TRBV6-5 | 15 | TRBJ1-1
CASSLAKRLFF | few | TRBV12-3/TRBV12-4 | 11 | TRBJ2-2
CAIRKDREYGKLFF | . | TRBV10-3 | 14 | TRBJ1-4
CASSLSLAATYNEQFF | medium-sized | TRBV6-6 | 16 | TRBJ2-1
CAISESGRRGQPQHF | few | TRBV10-3 | 15 | TRBJ1-5
CASSLAGEDRSVQYF | medium-sized | TRBV7-2 | 15 | TRBJ2-3
CATSPGASRNEQFF | few | TRBV24-1 | 14 | TRBJ2-1
CASSESIGGGDDNEQFF | few | TRBV10-1 | 17 | TRBJ2-1
CASSSRSPADTQYF | . | TRBV5-1 | 14 | TRBJ2-3
CASSPRRDRGGNEQFF | . | TRBV19 | 16 | TRBJ2-1
CASSFDHGTPDHQQFF | . | TRBV7-3 | 16 | TRBJ2-1
CASSLRKGQGNSTLHF | . | TRBV28 | 16 | TRBJ1-6
CSAGGGQGKDTQYF | few | TRBV29-1 | 14 | TRBJ2-3
CSVRTGTSYEQYF | . | TRBV29-1 | 13 | TRBJ2-7
CSASTETQYF | . | TRBV20-1 | 10 | TRBJ2-5
CASSLFQSRNNEQFF | . | TRBV11-2 | 15 | TRBJ2-1
CASNLQETQYF | medium-sized | TRBV7-2 | 11 | TRBJ2-5
CSARGRENSPLHF | few | TRBV20-1 | 13 | TRBJ1-6
CAWRQTNTEAFF | few | TRBV30 | 12 | TRBJ1-1
CASSLSGNEQFF | few | TRBV7-3 | 12 | TRBJ2-1
CASSPIEQGVGGIQYF | few | TRBV5-6 | 16 | TRBJ2-4
CSARSWGGASTDTQYF | . | TRBV20-1 | 16 | TRBJ2-3
CASSLGRASGANVLTF | few | TRBV12-3/TRBV12-4 | 16 | TRBJ2-6
CASSIIAGGPGEQFF | . | TRBV19 | 15 | TRBJ2-1